Listed below are T cell receptor beta chains from one sample, sequenced in a study of T cells in Graves' hyperthyroidism and ophthalmopathy. TCRdb reprocessed the multiplex PCR reads via MiXCR and lists one record per CDR3 protein. The sample has 530,000 or so distinct CDR3 sequences; more than 45% are singletons. Input material: peripheral blood or thyroid tissue (not recorded which). These receptor sequences come from a woman between 18 and 29 years old with Graves' hyperthyroidism. Each CDR3 is given with its conserved first and last residue. D genes are given only for firm matches. Only some rows state a clone size, as once, few, many or a class for expanded clones.

J | size | D | V | CDR3 | DNA
TRBJ2-7 | NA | TRBD1 | TRBV15 | CATSSRGTGWYEQYF | TGTGCCACCAGCAGCCGTGGGACAGGGTGGTACGAGCAGTACTTC
TRBJ2-7 | many | NA | TRBV18 | CASSPQSLSSYEQYF | TGTGCCAGCTCACCACAGTCCCTAAGCTCCTACGAGCAGTACTTC
TRBJ1-2 | NA | NA | TRBV2 | CASSEEGLGYGYTF | TGTGCCAGCAGTGAAGAGGGGCTTGGCTATGGCTACACCTTC
TRBJ2-2 | NA | TRBD2 | TRBV30 | CARLAENTGELFF | TGTGCCAGACTAGCGGAGAACACCGGGGAGCTGTTTTTT
TRBJ2-5 | many | TRBD2 | TRBV27 | CASSNPGGPYQETQYF | TGTGCCAGCAGTAACCCGGGAGGGCCGTACCAAGAGACCCAGTACTTC
TRBJ2-2 | many | NA | TRBV12-3/TRBV12-4 | CASTLGGTGNTGELFF | TGTGCCAGCACCTTGGGCGGGACGGGGAACACCGGGGAGCTGTTTTTT
TRBJ2-2 | once | NA | TRBV24-1 | CATSASQVGELFF | TGTGCCACCAGTGCTAGTCAGGTCGGGGAGCTGTTTTTT
TRBJ1-5 | NA | NA | TRBV11-2 | CASSLVGGGGNQPQHF | TGTGCCAGCAGCTTAGTGGGGGGGGGAGGCAATCAGCCCCAGCATTTT
TRBJ2-7 | many | TRBD2 | TRBV12-3/TRBV12-4 | CASSLRTSGDSYEQYF | TGTGCCAGCAGTTTACGGACTAGCGGAGACTCCTACGAGCAGTACTTC
TRBJ2-5 | NA | TRBD1 | TRBV19 | CASSRDRATQETQYF | TGTGCCAGTAGCCGGGACAGGGCGACTCAAGAGACCCAGTACTTC
TRBJ2-1 | once | NA | TRBV7-3 | CASSITGTSYNEQFF | TGTGCCAGCAGCATCACAGGGACCTCCTACAATGAGCAGTTCTTC
TRBJ1-4 | many | NA | TRBV2 | CASNAAGAGEKLFF | TGTGCCAGCAATGCGGCGGGGGCAGGTGAAAAACTGTTTTTT
TRBJ2-2 | many | NA | TRBV5-1 | CASSLSWVRGTGELFF | TGCGCCAGCAGCTTGAGTTGGGTTCGTGGCACCGGGGAGCTGTTTTTT
TRBJ1-6 | many | NA | TRBV25-1 | CASSESGRANSPLHF | TGTGCCAGCAGTGAATCCGGCAGGGCTAATTCACCCCTCCACTTT
TRBJ2-2 | NA | NA | TRBV25-1 | CASSPYRDSNTGELFF | TGTGCCAGCTCACCATATCGGGATTCGAACACCGGGGAGCTGTTTTTT
TRBJ2-1 | NA | NA | TRBV5-1 | CASSLEGGHYNEQFF | TGCGCCAGCAGCTTGGAAGGGGGGCACTACAATGAGCAGTTCTTC
TRBJ2-6 | NA | NA | TRBV6-5 | CASSYSPGANVLTF | TGTGCCAGCAGTTACTCCCCTGGGGCCAACGTCCTGACTTTC